This T cell receptor (beta chain) came from a study of cytomegalovirus exposure and HLA in healthy donors. Findings and caveats of the study: Per published accounts, TCR beta sequences correctly predicted the HLA-A and HLA-B alleles of most subjects. At a 0.05 false discovery rate, a later analysis found over 15,000 TCR beta sequences to be associated with HLA alleles.

The CDR3 spans 13 residues. Trimming shortened V by 9 bases and J by 2 bases, and 13 bases separated the two germline ends. CDR1 is MNHEY, CDR2 SVGAGI, per germline. Turning to this clone: Its antigen remains unknown.

The PCR employed 60 Vbeta primers together with 13 Jbeta primers. TCRdb's table, derived via immunoSEQ multiplex PCR, lists solely in-frame clones and lacks some. The sample has 100,000 to 150,000 clones; about 82% are singletons. The chain carries TRBV6-5 and TRBJ2-5, with TRBD1 as a possible D gene (5 bases). The TCR comes from a man between 50 and 59 years old in good health and CMV-seronegative. Specimen: PBMCs. The CDR3 DNA sequence: TGTGCCAGTCGGAACAGGTTTCAAGAGACCCAGTACTTC. Translated: CASRNRFQETQYF.